Sequencing of this T cell receptor (beta chain) was carried out in a study of OX40 agonist ivuxolimab in advanced cancers. Looking at the study overall: Ivuxolimab was a fully human IgG2 agonistic monoclonal antibody targeting the costimulatory receptor OX40 (CD134). Intravenous ivuxolimab was administered to patients every 2 weeks at six dose levels: 0.01, 0.1, 0.3, 1.5, 3 and 10 mg/kg. Among the roughly 52 dose-escalation patients, around 20 had hepatocellular carcinoma, roughly 15 melanoma, 9 renal cell carcinoma and 9 head and neck cancer. In the dose-escalation cohort, 75% to 85% of patients were male, and the mean age was 60 years with a range of roughly 23 to 79. Prior anti-PD-1, anti-PD-L1 or anti-CTLA-4 therapy was permitted, and checkpoint inhibitors had been received by roughly 42% of dose-escalation patients. Three dose-escalation patients achieved partial responses, one with hepatocellular carcinoma and two with cutaneous melanoma. Peripheral TCRbeta sequencing was intended to test whether TCR sequence diversity was altered and clonal T-cell expansion was caused by ivuxolimab. The paper reports the monotherapy dose-escalation portion (N of about 47 patients) of the phase I ivuxolimab trial. General conclusions and limits of the study: In the 0.1-3.0 mg/kg groups, partial responders had among the lowest normalized peripheral clonal expansion, particularly in CD8+ T cells. Low levels of normalized T-cell clonal expansion were also seen in some nonresponding patients. At doses from 0.1 to 3.0 mg/kg, clonal expansion was seen in both CD4+ and CD8+ blood T cells between baseline and week 6. After ivuxolimab, CD8+ T cells had more expanded clones than CD4+ T cells on average. The antigen specificity of the clonally expanded peripheral T cells was not determined.

To sequence the TCRbeta CDR3 region, genomic DNA was isolated from the sorted cells. The immunoSEQ Assay was used for sequencing of TCRbeta CDR3 regions. This is the immuneACCESS table as TCRdb keeps it, with only in-frame sequences that have V and J called. A part of the clones is gone; compared with another copy, unresolved V genes explain less than half, and the rest is unexplained. The sample table contains tens of thousands of clones; only one count was recorded for roughly 84% of them. The ten biggest clones cover 0.7% of the sample. A word on this clone: Its antigen is not yet known. Qualities for individual bases were not recorded, and no much larger clone is one base off.

CDR1 and CDR2 are drawn from the germline V gene: SGHDT, YYEEEE. Reading from cysteine to phenylalanine, the CDR3 counts 13 amino acids. The entry retains the CDR3 DNA only, 39 bases that are in frame from base 1. Trimming costs V 4 bases and J 8 bases, and their ends lie 15 bases apart. The trial excluded patients who had a history of autoimmune disease or were on systemic immunosuppression. Peripheral blood for TCR sequencing was collected from all dose cohorts at baseline, on cycle 4 day 1, and on cycle 7 day 1. The samples were taken from a phase I, first-in-human, multicenter, open-label dose-escalation trial of ivuxolimab. Adults with locally advanced or metastatic melanoma, renal cell, hepatocellular, or head and neck squamous cell carcinoma were enrolled in the trial. Before TCR sequencing, CD4+ T cells and CD8+ T cells were sorted from peripheral blood as separate populations.

The origin of this receptor is an adult with an advanced solid tumor such as melanoma, head and neck, liver or kidney cancer. Here the sequenced sample was CD4+ or CD8+ T cells sorted from blood, taken in a trial of the OX40 agonist ivuxolimab. The chain joins TRBV5-6 to TRBJ1-2; no D segment can be confidently identified. The CDR3 protein is CASSVTGSGGYTF. In nucleotides, the sequence is TGTGCCAGCAGCGTCACCGGGAGTGGCGGCTACACCTTC.